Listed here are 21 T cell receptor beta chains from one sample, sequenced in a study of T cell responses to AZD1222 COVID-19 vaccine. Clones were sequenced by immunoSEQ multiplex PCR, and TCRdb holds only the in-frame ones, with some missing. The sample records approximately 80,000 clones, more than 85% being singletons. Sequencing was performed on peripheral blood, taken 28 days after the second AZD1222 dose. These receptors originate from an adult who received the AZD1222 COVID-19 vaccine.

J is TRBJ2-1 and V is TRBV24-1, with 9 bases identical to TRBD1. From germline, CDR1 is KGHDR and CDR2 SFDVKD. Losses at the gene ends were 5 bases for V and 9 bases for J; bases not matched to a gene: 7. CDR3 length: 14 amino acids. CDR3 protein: CATSGTGDLGEQFF. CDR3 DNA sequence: TGTGCCACCAGTGGGACAGGGGATTTGGGTGAGCAGTTCTTC.

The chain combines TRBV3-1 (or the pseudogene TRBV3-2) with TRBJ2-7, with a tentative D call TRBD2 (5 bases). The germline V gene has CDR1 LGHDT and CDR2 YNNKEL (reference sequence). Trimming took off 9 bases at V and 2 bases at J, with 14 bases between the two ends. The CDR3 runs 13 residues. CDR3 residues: CASGEGLTYEQYF. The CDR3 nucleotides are TGTGCCAGTGGAGAGGGCTTAACCTACGAGCAGTACTTC.

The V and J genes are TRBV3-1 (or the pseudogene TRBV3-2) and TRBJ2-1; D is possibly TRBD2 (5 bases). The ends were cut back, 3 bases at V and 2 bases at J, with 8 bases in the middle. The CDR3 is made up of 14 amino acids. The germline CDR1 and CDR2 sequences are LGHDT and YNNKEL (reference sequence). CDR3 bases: TGTGCCAGCAGCCACCCCGGGGCCTACAATGAGCAGTTCTTC. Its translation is CASSHPGAYNEQFF.

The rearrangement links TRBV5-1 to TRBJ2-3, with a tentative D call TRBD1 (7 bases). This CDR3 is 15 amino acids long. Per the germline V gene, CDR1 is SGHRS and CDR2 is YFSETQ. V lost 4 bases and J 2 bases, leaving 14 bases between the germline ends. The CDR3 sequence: CASSQGGQVTDTQYF. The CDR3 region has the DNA TGCGCCAGCAGCCAGGGGGGTCAGGTCACAGATACGCAGTATTTT.

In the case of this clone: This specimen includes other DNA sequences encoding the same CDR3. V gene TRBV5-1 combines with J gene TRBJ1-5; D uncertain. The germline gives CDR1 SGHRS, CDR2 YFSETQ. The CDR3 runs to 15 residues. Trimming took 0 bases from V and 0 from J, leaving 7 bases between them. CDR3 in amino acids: CASSLEGYSNQPQHF. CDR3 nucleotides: TGCGCCAGCAGCTTGGAAGGGTATAGCAATCAGCCCCAGCATTTT.

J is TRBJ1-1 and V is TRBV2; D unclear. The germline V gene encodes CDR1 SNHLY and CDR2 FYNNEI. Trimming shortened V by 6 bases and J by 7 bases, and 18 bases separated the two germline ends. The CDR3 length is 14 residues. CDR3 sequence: CASSLNPGSFEAFF. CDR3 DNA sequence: TGTGCCAGCAGCCTGAATCCGGGATCCTTTGAAGCTTTCTTT.

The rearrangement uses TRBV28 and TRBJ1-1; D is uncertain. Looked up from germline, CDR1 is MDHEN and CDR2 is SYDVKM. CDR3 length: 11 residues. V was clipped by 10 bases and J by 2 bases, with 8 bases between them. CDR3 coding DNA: TGTGCCACCTCAACCAACACTGAAGCTTTCTTT. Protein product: CATSTNTEAFF.

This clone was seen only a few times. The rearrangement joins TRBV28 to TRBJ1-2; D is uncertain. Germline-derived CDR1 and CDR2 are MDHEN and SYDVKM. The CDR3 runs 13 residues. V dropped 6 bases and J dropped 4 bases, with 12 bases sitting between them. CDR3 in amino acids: CASSRGWVYGYTF. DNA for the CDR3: TGTGCCAGCAGCCGAGGGTGGGTCTATGGCTACACCTTC.

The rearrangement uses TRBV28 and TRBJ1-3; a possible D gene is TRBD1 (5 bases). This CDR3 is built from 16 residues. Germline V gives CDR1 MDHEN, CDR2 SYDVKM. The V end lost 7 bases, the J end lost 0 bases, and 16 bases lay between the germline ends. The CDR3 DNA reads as TGTGCCAGCACCCCGTCCACAGGTCGCTCTGGAAACACCATATATTTT. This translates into CASTPSTGRSGNTIYF.

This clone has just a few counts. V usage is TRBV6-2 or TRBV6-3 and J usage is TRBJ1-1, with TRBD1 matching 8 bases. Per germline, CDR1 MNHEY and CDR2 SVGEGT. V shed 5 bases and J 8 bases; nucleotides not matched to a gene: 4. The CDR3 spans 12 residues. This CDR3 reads CASSGTGPEAFF. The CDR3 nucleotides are TGTGCCAGCAGTGGGACAGGCCCCGAAGCTTTCTTT.

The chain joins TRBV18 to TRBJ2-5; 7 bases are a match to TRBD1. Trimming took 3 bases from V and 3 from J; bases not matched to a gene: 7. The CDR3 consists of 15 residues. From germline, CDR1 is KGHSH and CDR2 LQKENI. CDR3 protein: CASSPRPGQKETQYF. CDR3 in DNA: TGTGCCAGCTCACCGAGACCGGGACAGAAAGAGACCCAGTACTTC.

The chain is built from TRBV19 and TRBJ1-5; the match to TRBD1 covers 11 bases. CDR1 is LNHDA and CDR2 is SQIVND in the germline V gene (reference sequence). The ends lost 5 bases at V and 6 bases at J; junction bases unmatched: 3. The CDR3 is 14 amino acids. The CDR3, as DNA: TGTGCCAGTAGTGGGACAGGGGGACCTCAGCCCCAGCATTTT. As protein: CASSGTGGPQPQHF.

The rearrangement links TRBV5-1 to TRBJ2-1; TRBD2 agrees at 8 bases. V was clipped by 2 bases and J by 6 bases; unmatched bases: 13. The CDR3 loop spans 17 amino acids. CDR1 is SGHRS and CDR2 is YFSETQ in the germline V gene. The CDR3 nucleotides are TGCGCCAGCAGCTTAAATTCCCGAGCGGGAGTAGGCAATGAGCAGTTCTTC. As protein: CASSLNSRAGVGNEQFF.

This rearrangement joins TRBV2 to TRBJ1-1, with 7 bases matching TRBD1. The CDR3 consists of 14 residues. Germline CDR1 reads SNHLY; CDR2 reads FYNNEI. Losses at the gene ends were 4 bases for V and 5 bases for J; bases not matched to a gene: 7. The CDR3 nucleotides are TGTGCCAGCAGTGTTGAGGGGGCGGGAACTGAAGCTTTCTTT. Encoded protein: CASSVEGAGTEAFF.

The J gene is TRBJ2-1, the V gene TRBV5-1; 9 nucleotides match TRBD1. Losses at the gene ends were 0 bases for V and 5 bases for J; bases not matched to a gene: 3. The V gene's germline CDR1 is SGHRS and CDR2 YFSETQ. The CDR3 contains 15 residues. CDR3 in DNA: TGCGCCAGCAGCTTGGTGGGACAGGGAAACAATGAGCAGTTCTTC. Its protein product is CASSLVGQGNNEQFF.

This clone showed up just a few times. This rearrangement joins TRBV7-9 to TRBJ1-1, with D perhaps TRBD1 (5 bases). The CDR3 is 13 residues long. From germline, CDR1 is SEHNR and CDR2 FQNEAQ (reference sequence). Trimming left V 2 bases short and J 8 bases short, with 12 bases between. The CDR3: CASSLSIREEAFF. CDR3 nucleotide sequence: TGTGCCAGCAGCTTAAGTATCAGGGAAGAAGCTTTCTTT.

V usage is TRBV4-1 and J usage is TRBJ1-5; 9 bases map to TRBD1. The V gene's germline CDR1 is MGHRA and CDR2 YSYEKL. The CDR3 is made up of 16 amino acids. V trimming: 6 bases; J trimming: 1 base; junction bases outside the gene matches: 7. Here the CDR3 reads CASRPTGGGSNQPQHF. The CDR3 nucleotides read TGCGCCAGCAGACCCACAGGGGGCGGAAGCAATCAGCCCCAGCATTTT.

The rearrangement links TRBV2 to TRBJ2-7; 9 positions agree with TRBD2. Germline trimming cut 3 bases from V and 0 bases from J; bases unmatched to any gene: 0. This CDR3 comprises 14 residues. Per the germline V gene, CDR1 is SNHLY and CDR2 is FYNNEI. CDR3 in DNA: TGTGCCAGCAGTGATAGCGGGAGCTCCTACGAGCAGTACTTC. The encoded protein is CASSDSGSSYEQYF.

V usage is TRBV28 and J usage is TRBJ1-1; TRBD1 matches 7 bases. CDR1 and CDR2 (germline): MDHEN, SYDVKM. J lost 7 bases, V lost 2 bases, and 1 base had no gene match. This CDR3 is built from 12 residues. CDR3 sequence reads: CASSLRDSEAFF. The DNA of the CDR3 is TGTGCCAGCAGTTTAAGGGACAGTGAAGCTTTCTTT.

CDR3 amino acids: CASSGARRGGYTF. The CDR3 DNA follows: TGTGCCAGCAGTGGGGCTAGGCGGGGTGGCTACACCTTC. The rearrangement links TRBV6-2 or TRBV6-3 to TRBJ1-2; TRBD1 might be the D (5 bases). V lost 5 bases and J lost 7, with 14 bases in between. The CDR3 has 13 amino acids. In germline, CDR1 is MNHEY, CDR2 SVGEGT.

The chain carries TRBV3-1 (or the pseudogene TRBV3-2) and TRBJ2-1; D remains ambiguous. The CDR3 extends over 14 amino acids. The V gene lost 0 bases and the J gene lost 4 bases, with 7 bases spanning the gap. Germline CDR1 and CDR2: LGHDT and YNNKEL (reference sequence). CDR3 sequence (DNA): TGTGCCAGCAGCCAAGACTTAACTTACAATGAGCAGTTCTTC. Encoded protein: CASSQDLTYNEQFF.